These 12 T cell receptor beta chains share one sample of origin, sequenced in a study of cytomegalovirus exposure and HLA in healthy donors. 60 Vbeta and 13 Jbeta primers were used in PCR. Measured with immunoSEQ multiplex PCR; TCRdb has only the in-frame clones, and not every one. The sample records 100,000 or so clones, over 9.5% being singletons. The source material was PBMCs. Receptors originate from a man in his forties in good health and CMV-seropositive.

This clone turned up a few times. V usage is TRBV5-6 and J usage is TRBJ2-6, with D tentatively TRBD2 (5 bases). CDR1 and CDR2 (germline): SGHDT, YYEEEE. The CDR3 sequence is 14 residues long. V lost 3 bases to trimming and J lost 2 bases, with 6 bases between them. This CDR3 reads CASSSGAGANVLTF. The CDR3 nucleotides read TGTGCCAGCAGCTCCGGGGCTGGGGCCAACGTCCTGACTTTC.

This clone was observed a few times. The V gene is TRBV15, the J gene TRBJ1-4; D is perhaps TRBD1 (5 bases). This CDR3 comprises 13 residues. V was pared by 3 bases and J by 7 bases, with 9 bases between. Germline CDR1 is LNHNV and CDR2 is YYDKDF (reference sequence). The CDR3 sequence: CATSRDIGEKLFF. The CDR3 coding sequence is TGTGCCACCAGCAGGGACATAGGTGAAAAACTGTTTTTT.

The chain has TRBV10-3 and TRBJ2-7; 7 positions match TRBD2. This CDR3 contains 14 residues. Germline CDR1 is ENHRY and CDR2 is SYGVKD. J gave up 5 bases and V 0 bases, and 4 bases lay outside the gene matches. CDR3 nucleotide sequence: TGTGCCATCAGTGAGTCGAGGCTAGCGGACGAGCAGTACTTC. This encodes CAISESRLADEQYF.

This clone turned up a few times. The chain has TRBV7-9 and TRBJ2-7; 7 positions match TRBD2. V trimming: 5 bases; J trimming: 3 bases; junction bases outside the gene matches: 10. Germline V gives CDR1 SEHNR, CDR2 FQNEAQ (reference sequence). CDR3 length: 15 amino acids. CDR3 DNA: TGTGCCAGCAGCCTCGCGGGAGATAAAGACTACGAGCAGTACTTC. Amino acid sequence: CASSLAGDKDYEQYF.

This clone was detected a few times. The chain combines TRBV6-1 with TRBJ1-4; perhaps TRBD1 as D (5 bases). This CDR3 region has 15 residues. V shed 6 bases and J shed 6 bases, with 17 bases lying between them. CDR1 is MNHNS, CDR2 SASEGT, per germline. The CDR3 DNA is TGTGCCAGCAGCCCCACTCGGGGGATGCATGAAAAACTGTTTTTT. Translation: CASSPTRGMHEKLFF.

CDR3 DNA: TGTGCCAGCAGGGGACAGGGGGTATATCAGCCCCAGCATTTT. The encoded protein is CASRGQGVYQPQHF. The chain is built from TRBV27 and TRBJ1-5; 11 bases map to TRBD1. J lost 5 bases, V lost 6 bases, and 3 bases had no gene match. Germline CDR1 is MNHEY and CDR2 is SMNVEV (reference sequence). The CDR3 consists of 14 residues.

The chain couples TRBV5-1 to TRBJ2-3; 7 nucleotides align to TRBD2. The V segment lost 4 bases and the J segment 2 bases; nucleotides outside the gene matches: 7. The CDR3 spans 15 residues. Germline loops: CDR1 SGHRS, CDR2 YFSETQ. The CDR3 DNA reads as TGCGCCAGCAGCCATCGGGGGGAGTCCACAGATACGCAGTATTTT. Protein product: CASSHRGESTDTQYF.

V gene TRBV19 combines with J gene TRBJ1-2; 7 nucleotides match TRBD1. Germline V gene data show CDR1 as LNHDA and CDR2 as SQIVND (reference sequence). The CDR3 length is 13 residues. With 4 bases clipped from V and 6 bases from J, the junction kept 5 bases outside the gene matches. The chain's CDR3 is CASSTAGGNGYTF. The CDR3 DNA reads TGTGCCAGTAGTACCGCAGGGGGGAATGGCTACACCTTC.

The rearrangement links TRBV5-1 to TRBJ2-3; 10 positions match TRBD2. Per the germline V gene, CDR1 is SGHRS and CDR2 is YFSETQ. V was pared by 5 bases and J by 2 bases, with 11 bases of the junction left unmatched. The CDR3 covers 17 residues. The CDR3 loop is CASRTSLAGDSTDTQYF. CDR3 bases: TGCGCCAGCAGGACATCTCTAGCGGGAGACTCCACAGATACGCAGTATTTT.

The chain carries TRBV5-1 and TRBJ1-2; D is possibly TRBD1 (5 bases). In germline, CDR1 is SGHRS, CDR2 YFSETQ. Trimming removed 0 bases at V and 8 bases at J, with 17 bases between. The CDR3 sequence is 15 residues long. The CDR3 bases are TGCGCCAGCAGCTTGGCCGGATCTGGGGCAGGGGGCTACACCTTC. It translates to CASSLAGSGAGGYTF.

This chain joins TRBV6-6 and TRBJ2-5; TRBD1 agrees at 7 bases. CDR3 length: 14 amino acids. V was clipped by 2 bases and J by 2 bases; unmatched bases: 2. Germline V gene data show CDR1 as MNHNY and CDR2 as SVGAGI (reference sequence). The CDR3 region has the DNA TGTGCCAGCAGTTACGGGACAGAACAAGAGACCCAGTACTTC. Protein: CASSYGTEQETQYF.

The sample holds a few counts of this clone. V is TRBV27 and J is TRBJ2-7; 7 nucleotides agree with TRBD2. The J segment lost 6 bases and the V segment lost 6 bases, leaving 8 bases of the junction unmatched. CDR3 size: 13 residues. CDR1 MNHEY and CDR2 SMNVEV come from the germline V gene (reference sequence). The CDR3 spells CASRTGGRSEQYF. The DNA for the CDR3 is TGTGCCAGCAGGACGGGAGGAAGGTCCGAGCAGTACTTC.